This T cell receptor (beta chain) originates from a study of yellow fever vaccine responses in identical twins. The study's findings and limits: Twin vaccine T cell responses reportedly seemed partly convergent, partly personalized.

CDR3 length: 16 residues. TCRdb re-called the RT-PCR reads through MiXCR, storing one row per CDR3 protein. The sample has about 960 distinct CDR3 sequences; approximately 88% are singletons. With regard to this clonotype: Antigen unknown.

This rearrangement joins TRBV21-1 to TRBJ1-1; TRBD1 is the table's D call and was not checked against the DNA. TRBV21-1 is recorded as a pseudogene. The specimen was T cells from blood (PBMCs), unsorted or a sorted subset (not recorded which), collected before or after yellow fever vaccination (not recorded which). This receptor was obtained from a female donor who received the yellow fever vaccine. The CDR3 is CASSTRTGEMNTEAFF. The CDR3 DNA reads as TGTGCCAGCAGCACACGGACAGGGGAGATGAACACTGAAGCTTTCTTT.